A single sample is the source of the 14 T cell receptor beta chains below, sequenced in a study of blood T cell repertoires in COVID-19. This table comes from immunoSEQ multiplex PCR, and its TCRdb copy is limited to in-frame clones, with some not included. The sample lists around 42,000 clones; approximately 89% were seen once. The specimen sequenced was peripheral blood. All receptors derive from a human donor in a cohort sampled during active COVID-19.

This chain's CDR3 is CASSRGRTYNEQFF. CDR3 DNA sequence: TGTGCCAGCAGCCGCGGGAGGACCTACAATGAGCAGTTCTTC. This chain connects TRBV3-1 (or the pseudogene TRBV3-2) to TRBJ2-1; 8 positions match TRBD2. Germline CDR1 reads LGHDT; CDR2 reads YNNKEL (reference sequence). The CDR3 loop spans 14 amino acids. J was trimmed by 2 bases and V by 4 bases; bases with no gene match: 1.

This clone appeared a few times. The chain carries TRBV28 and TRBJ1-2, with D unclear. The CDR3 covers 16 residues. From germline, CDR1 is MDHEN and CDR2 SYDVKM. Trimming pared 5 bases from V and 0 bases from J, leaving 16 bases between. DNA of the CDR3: TGTGCCAGCAGTACCCTAAGCCTGCAAGCTAACTATGGCTACACCTTC. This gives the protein CASSTLSLQANYGYTF.

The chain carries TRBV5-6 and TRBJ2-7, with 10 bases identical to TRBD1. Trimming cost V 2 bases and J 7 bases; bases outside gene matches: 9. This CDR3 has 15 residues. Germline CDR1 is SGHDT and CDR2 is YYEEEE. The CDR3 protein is CASSFTTGGPHEQYF. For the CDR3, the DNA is TGTGCCAGCAGCTTCACGACAGGGGGCCCTCATGAGCAGTACTTC.

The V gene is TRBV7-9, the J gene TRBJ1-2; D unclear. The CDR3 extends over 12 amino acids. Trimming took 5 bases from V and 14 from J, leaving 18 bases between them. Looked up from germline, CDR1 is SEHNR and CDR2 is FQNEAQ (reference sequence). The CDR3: CASSPSRSADTF. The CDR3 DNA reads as TGTGCCAGCAGCCCCTCTCGCAGTGCGGATACCTTC.

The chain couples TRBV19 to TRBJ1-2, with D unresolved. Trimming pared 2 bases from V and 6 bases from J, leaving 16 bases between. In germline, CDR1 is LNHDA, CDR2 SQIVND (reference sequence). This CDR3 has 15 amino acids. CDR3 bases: TGTGCCAGTAGTATAAGAGGGAACCAATACCATGGCTACACCTTC. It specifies CASSIRGNQYHGYTF.

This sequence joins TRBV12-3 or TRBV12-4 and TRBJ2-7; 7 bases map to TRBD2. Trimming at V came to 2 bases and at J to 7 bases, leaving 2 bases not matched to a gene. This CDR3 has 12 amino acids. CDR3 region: CASSLTSVEQYF. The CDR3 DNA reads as TGTGCCAGCAGTTTAACTAGCGTTGAGCAGTACTTC.

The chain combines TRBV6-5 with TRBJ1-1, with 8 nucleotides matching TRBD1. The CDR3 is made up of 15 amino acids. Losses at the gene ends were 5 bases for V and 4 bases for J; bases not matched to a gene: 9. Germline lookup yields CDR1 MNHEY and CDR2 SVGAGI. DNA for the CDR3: TGTGCCAGCAGTCACGCCCTTACAGGGGGCACTGAAGCTTTCTTT. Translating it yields CASSHALTGGTEAFF.

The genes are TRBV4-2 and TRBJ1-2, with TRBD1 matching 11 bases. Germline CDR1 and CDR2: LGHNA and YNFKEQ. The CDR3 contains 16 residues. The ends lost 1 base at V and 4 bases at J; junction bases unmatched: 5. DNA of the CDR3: TGTGCCAGCAGCCAAGCCGGGACAGGGGGAAGCTATGGCTACACCTTC. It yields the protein CASSQAGTGGSYGYTF.

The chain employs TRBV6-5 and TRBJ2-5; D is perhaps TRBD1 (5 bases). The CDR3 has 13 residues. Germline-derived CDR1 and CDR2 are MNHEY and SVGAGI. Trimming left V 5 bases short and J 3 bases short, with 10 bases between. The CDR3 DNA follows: TGTGCCAGCAGTCTCAGGGAAAAAGAGACCCAGTACTTC. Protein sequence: CASSLREKETQYF.

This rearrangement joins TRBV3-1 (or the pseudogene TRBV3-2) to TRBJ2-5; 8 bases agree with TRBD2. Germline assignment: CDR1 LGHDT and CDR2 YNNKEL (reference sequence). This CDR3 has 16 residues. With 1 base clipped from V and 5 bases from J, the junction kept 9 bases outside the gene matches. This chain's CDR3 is CASSQVAQRERETQYF. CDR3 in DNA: TGTGCCAGCAGCCAAGTGGCCCAGCGGGAGAGGGAGACCCAGTACTTC.

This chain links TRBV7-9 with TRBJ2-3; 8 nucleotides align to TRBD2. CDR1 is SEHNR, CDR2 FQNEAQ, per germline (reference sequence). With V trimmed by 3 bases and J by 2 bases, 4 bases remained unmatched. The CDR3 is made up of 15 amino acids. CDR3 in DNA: TGTGCCAGCAGCTTTCGCGGGGGGTACACAGATACGCAGTATTTT. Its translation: CASSFRGGYTDTQYF.

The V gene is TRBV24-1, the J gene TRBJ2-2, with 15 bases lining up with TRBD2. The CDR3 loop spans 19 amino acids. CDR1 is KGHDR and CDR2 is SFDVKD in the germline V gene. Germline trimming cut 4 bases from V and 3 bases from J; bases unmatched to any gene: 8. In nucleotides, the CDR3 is TGTGCCACCAGTGACCCCGGACTAGCGGGAGGGCCCCACACCGGGGAGCTGTTTTTT. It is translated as CATSDPGLAGGPHTGELFF.

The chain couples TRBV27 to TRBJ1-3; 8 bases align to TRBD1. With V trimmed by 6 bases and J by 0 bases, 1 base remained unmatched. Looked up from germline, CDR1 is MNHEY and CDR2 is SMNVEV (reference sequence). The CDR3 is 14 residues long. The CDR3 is CASRGQGSGNTIYF. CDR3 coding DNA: TGTGCCAGCAGAGGACAGGGCTCTGGAAACACCATATATTTT.

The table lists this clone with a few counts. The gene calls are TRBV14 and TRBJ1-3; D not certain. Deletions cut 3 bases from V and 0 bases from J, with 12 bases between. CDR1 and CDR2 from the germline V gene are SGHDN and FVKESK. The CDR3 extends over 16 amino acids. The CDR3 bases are TGTGCCAGCAGCCAGAGGTTACCTACCTCTGGAAACACCATATATTTT. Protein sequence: CASSQRLPTSGNTIYF.